The sequence of this TCR beta chain was determined in a study of post-analysis software for immune sequencing data. Study overall: Patients had relapsing-remitting, secondary progressive or progressive-relapsing multiple sclerosis; some lacked subtype. The study's findings and limits: When patients were compared with controls, 4 or 5 TRBV segments were more frequent, TRBV5-6, TRBV5-1 and TRBV20-1 among them. Multiple sclerosis patients showed significantly lower normalized Chao1 diversity than controls did. F measure grouped same-batch samples tightly together.

The TCR beta cDNA libraries carried unique molecular identifiers. TCRdb fed the PCR reads into MiXCR, producing one record per CDR3 protein. The sample has a few hundred thousand distinct CDR3 sequences, around 34% seen once. This clonotype was seen ten or more times. Its antigen is unknown. Germline trimming cut 3 bases from V and 2 bases from J; bases unmatched to any gene: 7. This CDR3 spans 16 amino acids. Germline V gene sequence: CDR1 SGHRS, CDR2 YFSETQ. This chain uses TRBV5-1 with TRBJ2-3; TRBD2 matches at 9 bases. The source of this sequence is a girl under 18 with multiple sclerosis. Specimen: blood. This chain's CDR3 is CASSWALAGLTDTQYF. CDR3 in DNA: TGCGCCAGCAGCTGGGCGCTAGCGGGGCTCACAGATACGCAGTATTTT.